One sample yielded the 21 T cell receptor beta chains listed below, sequenced in a study of cytomegalovirus exposure and HLA in healthy donors. Both 60 Vbeta primers and 13 Jbeta primers went into the PCR. Repertoires were generated with immunoSEQ multiplex PCR, while TCRdb's copy carries only in-frame clones and drops some. The sample includes approximately 91,000 clones, 64% of them seen just once. Sequenced input: PBMCs. Source of these receptors: a human donor in good health.

This clone showed up just a few times. The chain joins TRBV29-1 to TRBJ1-1, with TRBD1 identical over 8 bases. CDR3 length equals 13 residues. J was trimmed by 10 bases and V by 6 bases; bases with no gene match: 13. Germline values: CDR1 SQVTM, CDR2 ANQGSEA. The CDR3 nucleotides are TGCAGCGTCGGCACAGGACAGGGCGGCGGAGCTTTCTTT. Amino acid sequence: CSVGTGQGGGAFF.

J is TRBJ1-1 and V is TRBV13; no clear D gene. V gave up 5 bases and J gave up 7 bases, with 8 bases separating them. The CDR3 consists of 11 residues. CDR1 PRHDT and CDR2 FYEKMQ come from the germline V gene (reference sequence). The CDR3 loop reads CASSDDFEAFF. DNA of the CDR3: TGTGCCAGCAGCGACGACTTTGAAGCTTTCTTT.

The rearrangement joins TRBV25-1 to TRBJ2-7, with D perhaps TRBD1 (6 bases). There are 14 residues in the CDR3. Trimming took off 4 bases at V and 4 bases at J, with 14 bases between the two ends. Germline values: CDR1 MGHDK, CDR2 SYGVNS. The CDR3 region has the DNA TGTGCCAGCAGTGCGGCCGGGACAACATACGAGCAGTACTTC. Protein product: CASSAAGTTYEQYF.

This chain connects TRBV6-4 to TRBJ2-3; a weak D match, TRBD1 (5 bases). The length of the CDR3 is 14 residues. CDR1 and CDR2 from the germline V gene are MRHNA and SNTAGT. V was shortened by 2 bases and J by 3 bases, with 9 bases between the two germline ends. The CDR3 protein is CASSDRGGTDTQYF. The CDR3, as DNA: TGTGCCAGCAGTGACAGGGGTGGGACAGATACGCAGTATTTT.

This clone was seen a few times. The chain combines TRBV7-2 with TRBJ2-1, with 11 bases fitting TRBD2. The V gene end was trimmed by 4 bases and the J gene end by 13 bases; junction bases not matched to a gene: 18. The length of the CDR3 is 17 residues. Germline CDR1 reads SGHTA; CDR2 reads FQGNSA. In DNA, the CDR3 is TGTGCCAGCAGCTCTCAGACTAGCGGGGTAGCCCCGATCCCTCAGTTCTTC. Protein: CASSSQTSGVAPIPQFF.

The gene calls are TRBV30 and TRBJ1-4; D is uncertain. The germline gives CDR1 GTSNPN, CDR2 SVGIG (reference sequence). Deletions cut 3 bases from V and 6 bases from J, with 11 bases between. The CDR3 runs 13 residues. CDR3 loop: CAWRGGLDEKLFF. Written as DNA, the CDR3 is TGTGCCTGGAGGGGAGGGTTGGATGAAAAACTGTTTTTT.

This chain joins TRBV4-1 and TRBJ2-2, with TRBD1 matching 7 bases. The CDR3 contains 15 residues. The germline gives CDR1 MGHRA, CDR2 YSYEKL. The V gene end was trimmed by 0 bases and the J gene end by 7 bases; junction bases not matched to a gene: 5. CDR3 region: CASSQEDRDSGELFF. CDR3 sequence (DNA): TGCGCCAGCAGCCAAGAAGACAGGGACAGCGGGGAGCTGTTTTTT.

This clone was counted between two and nine times. The chain uses TRBV4-3 and TRBJ1-4; 8 bases align to TRBD1. J was trimmed by 8 bases and V by 2 bases; bases with no gene match: 7. The CDR3 has 15 amino acids. Per germline, CDR1 LGHNA and CDR2 YSLEER. The CDR3 region is CASSQTGGSREKLFF. In DNA form, the CDR3 reads TGCGCCAGCAGCCAAACAGGGGGAAGTCGCGAAAAACTGTTTTTT.

The chain combines TRBV6-5 with TRBJ1-5; TRBD1 agrees at 8 bases. J was trimmed by 6 bases and V by 5 bases; bases with no gene match: 9. CDR1 is MNHEY and CDR2 is SVGAGI in the germline V gene. The CDR3 totals 15 residues. CDR3 protein: CASSTLGQGGQPQHF. In DNA, the CDR3 is TGTGCCAGCAGTACTTTAGGACAGGGAGGTCAGCCCCAGCATTTT.

The chain is built from TRBV5-6 and TRBJ2-5, with 11 nucleotides matching TRBD2. This CDR3 spans 16 amino acids. Germline loops: CDR1 SGHDT, CDR2 YYEEEE. V trimming: 2 bases; J trimming: 5 bases; junction bases outside the gene matches: 8. In nucleotides, the CDR3 is TGTGCCAGCAGCTTTATAGCGGGGGGGGCCCGGGAGACCCAGTACTTC. Translating gives CASSFIAGGARETQYF.

V is TRBV6-5 and J is TRBJ2-2; 10 bases match TRBD1. CDR1 and CDR2 from the germline V gene are MNHEY and SVGAGI. The CDR3 contains 15 residues. Unmatched junction bases numbered 3, after V lost 5 bases and J lost 3 bases. CDR3 sequence (DNA): TGTGCCAGCAGTAGGACAGGGGGGGACACCGGGGAGCTGTTTTTT. The encoded protein is CASSRTGGDTGELFF.

The chain combines TRBV14 with TRBJ1-2; D unclear. Germline V lookup: CDR1 SGHDN, CDR2 FVKESK. Trimming stripped 2 bases from V and 8 bases from J, with 15 bases between. The CDR3 consists of 14 residues. As DNA, the CDR3 is TGTGCCAGCAGCCAAAGTTTCTCCTGGAGCGGCTACACCTTC. Translation: CASSQSFSWSGYTF.

The chain links TRBV29-1 to TRBJ2-3; D may be TRBD2 (7 bases). The ends were cut back, 0 bases at V and 2 bases at J, with 15 bases in the middle. This CDR3 comprises 16 residues. Per the germline V gene, CDR1 is SQVTM and CDR2 is ANQGSEA. CDR3 sequence reads: CSVEDVAGAYTDTQYF. For the CDR3, the DNA is TGCAGCGTTGAAGATGTGGCGGGGGCTTACACAGATACGCAGTATTTT.

The genes are TRBV7-2 and TRBJ2-7; TRBD1 agrees at 9 bases. This CDR3 is 16 amino acids long. V gave up 3 bases and J gave up 1 base; unmatched junction bases: 7. Germline V gives CDR1 SGHTA, CDR2 FQGNSA. CDR3 DNA sequence: TGTGCCAGCAGCTTTGGTAGCGGACAGGGGTCCTACGAGCAGTACTTC. It yields the protein CASSFGSGQGSYEQYF.

This rearrangement joins TRBV15 to TRBJ2-7, with D hard to call. Deletions cut 3 bases from V and 2 bases from J, with 8 bases between. Looked up from germline, CDR1 is LNHNV and CDR2 is YYDKDF (reference sequence). This CDR3 has 13 amino acids. The CDR3 nucleotides are TGTGCCACCAGCAGCCTCTTCCCCTACGAGCAGTACTTC. Residues: CATSSLFPYEQYF.

As regards this clone: The junction and the germline gene differ at one end; a read error may be behind it. The chain links TRBV5-6 to TRBJ2-5; no clear D gene. The CDR3 loop spans 14 amino acids. Per the germline V gene, CDR1 is SGHDT and CDR2 is YYEEEE. The CDR3 DNA sequence: TGTGCCAGCAGCTTGGTACCAGGTCAAGGGACCCAGTACTTC. The encoded protein is CASSLVPGQGTQYF.

This clone was seen more than once but under ten times. The chain is built from TRBV29-1 and TRBJ2-7, with TRBD1 identical over 8 bases. The CDR3 extends over 12 amino acids. In germline, CDR1 is SQVTM, CDR2 ANQGSEA. V lost 6 bases, J lost 3 bases, and 4 bases stayed unmatched. The CDR3 loop reads CSVLGQGYEQYF. CDR3 bases: TGCAGCGTCCTAGGACAGGGCTACGAGCAGTACTTC.

On this clone itself: At one end, the junction sequence differs from germline, possibly due to a read error. The V and J genes are TRBV2 and TRBJ1-2; D is possibly TRBD1 (6 bases). Germline lookup yields CDR1 SNHLY and CDR2 FYNNEI. The CDR3 is made up of 13 amino acids. The CDR3 is CASREDRHYGYTF. For the CDR3, the DNA is TGTGCCAGCAGGGAAGACAGGCACTATGGCTACACCTTC.

The V gene is TRBV27, the J gene TRBJ2-2, with TRBD1 identical over 11 bases. Trimming at V came to 5 bases and at J to 3 bases, leaving 11 bases not matched to a gene. Germline CDR1 is MNHEY and CDR2 is SMNVEV (reference sequence). The CDR3 is 18 residues long. The CDR3 sequence: CASSTRTGGVRDTGELFF. CDR3 nucleotides: TGTGCCAGCAGTACCCGGACAGGGGGCGTTCGGGACACCGGGGAGCTGTTTTTT.

The rearrangement joins TRBV7-3 to TRBJ1-1; D uncertain. Germline CDR1 reads SGHTA; CDR2 reads FQGTGA. This CDR3 region has 15 residues. V gave up 4 bases and J gave up 0 bases, with 12 bases separating them. Here the CDR3 DNA reads TGTGCCAGCAGCTCCTTGGGCACCCTGAACACTGAAGCTTTCTTT. Its translation is CASSSLGTLNTEAFF.

The chain employs TRBV7-9 and TRBJ2-5; 13 bases map to TRBD2. V shed 3 bases, J shed 5 bases, and the junction held 0 bases outside the gene matches. This CDR3 contains 14 residues. Germline-derived CDR1 and CDR2 are SEHNR and FQNEAQ (reference sequence). The CDR3 loop is CASSLGLAGETQYF. The CDR3 nucleotides read TGTGCCAGCAGCTTGGGACTAGCGGGGGAGACCCAGTACTTC.